This T cell receptor beta chain was identified in a study of T cell repertoires in cytomegalovirus infection (dated by TCRdb to 2018 to 2020). A note on the overall study: The HLA type of each donor mattered for the analysis, because public TCR beta signatures pointed to carriage of CMV infection along with the matching HLA type.

Inclusive of the bounding cysteine and phenylalanine, the CDR3 is 13 residues long. This entry keeps only the CDR3 DNA: 39 bases, framed from base 1. V is cut by 2 bases and J by 2 bases, and the space between the germline ends is 7 bases. Via the germline V gene, CDR1 is SQVTM and CDR2 ANQGSEA. For sequencing, an Illumina HiSeq 1500 was employed. TCRdb itself trimmed the public reads at Q25 with fastp, ran MiXCR and retained productive beta chains. Rows merge per CDR3 protein into single entries with the most common DNA and genes. The sample table holds around 170,000 distinct CDR3 sequences, of which 15% to 20% were seen once. 15% to 20% of the sample is in the top ten clones. The research as a whole found: In both this cohort and an independent cohort of 352 donors, the cumulative frequency of public TCR beta family members distinguished carriers of CMV infection plus the relevant HLA type. The ex vivo response was dominated by HLA-C-restricted CMV-specific TCR beta clonotypes, which also provided the single most frequent clonotype in two of eight donors.

As to this clonotype: Its antigen is unknown. No base qualities exist here, and no much larger clone lies one base off it.

Here the chain combines TRBV29-1 and TRBJ2-1; TRBD2 is possibly the D segment (5 matching bases). Sequenced material: CD8+ T cells from PBMCs. This TCR came from a human donor in good health (CMV status not recorded). Some clones in this sample may be carry-over from other donors' samples. CDR3 sequence: CSVERGAYNEQFF. The sequenced DNA is TGCAGCGTTGAACGGGGAGCCTACAATGAGCAGTTCTTC.